The next 22 T cell receptor beta chains were all read from a single sample in a study of CDR3 diversity in severe acne. One entry per CDR3 protein, called by TCRdb with MiXCR from the PCR reads. The sample has more than 80,000 distinct CDR3 sequences; under 55% are singletons. The sample was blood. The receptors were sampled from a male donor with severe acne vulgaris.

V and J are TRBV7-2 and TRBJ2-7, with 9 bases lining up with TRBD2. Germline V CDR1 and CDR2: SGHTA, FQGNSA. This CDR3 spans 15 amino acids. The ends lost 5 bases at V and 3 bases at J; junction bases unmatched: 8. This CDR3 is CASSPPSGNDYEQYF. CDR3 nucleotides: TGTGCCAGCAGCCCTCCTAGCGGGAACGACTACGAGCAGTACTTC.

This clonotype was seen only once. The genes are TRBV30 and TRBJ2-5; D gene uncertain. V lost 7 bases to trimming and J lost 4 bases, with 4 bases between them. The germline V gene has CDR1 GTSNPN and CDR2 SVGIG (reference sequence). This CDR3 region has 9 residues. CDR3 protein: CAYGETQYF. The DNA of the CDR3 is TGTGCCTACGGAGAGACCCAGTACTTC.

This chain connects TRBV6-2 or TRBV6-3 to TRBJ2-3, with D possibly matching TRBD2 (6 bases). The CDR3 consists of 16 residues. Germline lookup yields CDR1 MNHEY and CDR2 SVGEGT. V lost 4 bases to trimming and J lost 4 bases, with 18 bases between them. The CDR3 protein is CASSSGVVDGPDTQYF. CDR3 coding DNA: TGTGCCAGCAGTTCGGGGGTAGTAGACGGCCCAGATACGCAGTATTTT.

Many counts were recorded for this clonotype. V is TRBV9 and J is TRBJ2-7; D gene ambiguous. Looked up from germline, CDR1 is SGDLS and CDR2 is YYNGEE. The CDR3 is made up of 14 amino acids. Trimming left V 0 bases short and J 4 bases short, with 11 bases between. CDR3 loop: CASSVGDLMYEQYF. CDR3 nucleotides: TGTGCCAGCAGCGTAGGTGACCTAATGTACGAGCAGTACTTC.

This clonotype was seen more than once but under ten times. J is TRBJ2-3 and V is TRBV12-3 or TRBV12-4, with a weak D call TRBD1 (6 bases). The CDR3 loop spans 15 amino acids. The germline V and J ends were trimmed by 6 bases and 0 bases, with 13 bases remaining between them. DNA for the CDR3: TGTGCCAGCAGGACAGGTACTCCTAGCACAGATACGCAGTATTTT. This gives the protein CASRTGTPSTDTQYF.

For this clonotype: This could be a read error, since a much larger clone is one nucleotide away. The final CDR3 position lacks the conserved phenylalanine or tryptophan, pointing to a likely read error. The chain is built from TRBV19 and TRBJ2-1, with TRBD1 identical over 8 bases. The V segment lost 3 bases and the J segment 4 bases; nucleotides outside the gene matches: 8. Per the germline V gene, CDR1 is LNHDA and CDR2 is SQIVND (reference sequence). The CDR3 totals 16 residues. As DNA, the CDR3 is TGTGCCAGTAGTATGACAGGGGAGCAACTTTACAATGAGCAGTTCTGC. Translating gives CASSMTGEQLYNEQFC.

The chain carries TRBV25-1 and TRBJ1-2; D remains ambiguous. Trimming pared 5 bases from V and 4 bases from J, leaving 14 bases between. The CDR3 covers 14 residues. Germline values: CDR1 MGHDK, CDR2 SYGVNS. In nucleotides, the CDR3 is TGTGCCAGCAGTTACTCGCGGGGTTCCTATGGCTACACCTTC. It codes for CASSYSRGSYGYTF.

On this clonotype itself: A read error is likely, as this CDR3 ends without the conserved phenylalanine or tryptophan. V is TRBV20-1 and J is TRBJ2-7, with 7 bases fitting TRBD2. In germline, CDR1 is DFQATT, CDR2 SNEGSKA (reference sequence). The CDR3 is made up of 14 amino acids. The junction had 5 bases not matched to a gene; V was cut back by 1 base and J by 2 bases. The CDR3 reads CSARGTRKAYEQYL. The DNA for the CDR3 is TGCAGTGCTAGAGGGACTAGAAAAGCCTACGAGCAGTACCTC.

This chain connects TRBV12-3 or TRBV12-4 to TRBJ2-5, with 9 positions matching TRBD2. The V gene end was trimmed by 6 bases and the J gene end by 7 bases; junction bases not matched to a gene: 6. CDR3 size: 13 residues. CDR3 residues: CASRHSGSWTQYF. The CDR3 DNA follows: TGTGCCAGCAGACATAGCGGGAGTTGGACCCAGTACTTC.

This clonotype appeared many times. The V gene is TRBV10-3, the J gene TRBJ1-4; possibly TRBD1 for D (5 bases). Germline lookup yields CDR1 ENHRY and CDR2 SYGVKD. The CDR3 loop spans 14 amino acids. V lost 6 bases and J 5 bases, leaving 13 bases between the germline ends. The CDR3 protein is CAIRGTAQNEKLFF. The CDR3 DNA sequence: TGTGCCATCAGGGGGACGGCCCAGAATGAAAAACTGTTTTTT.

This clonotype has a handful of counts. The chain employs TRBV14 and TRBJ1-2; 8 positions match TRBD1. V trimming: 0 bases; J trimming: 3 bases; junction bases outside the gene matches: 6. The CDR3 sequence is 16 residues long. The germline CDR1 and CDR2 sequences are SGHDN and FVKESK. This CDR3 is CASSQEVTGAHYGYTF. The CDR3 coding sequence is TGTGCCAGCAGCCAAGAAGTGACAGGGGCACACTATGGCTACACCTTC.

Judged by abundance, this clonotype is medium-sized. This sequence joins TRBV4-2 and TRBJ2-7; 8 nucleotides align to TRBD1. The CDR3 has 15 residues. V gave up 1 base and J gave up 2 bases; unmatched junction bases: 4. The germline CDR1 and CDR2 sequences are LGHNA and YNFKEQ. This CDR3 is CASSQVGQGTYEQYF. CDR3 sequence (DNA): TGTGCCAGCAGCCAAGTTGGACAGGGTACCTACGAGCAGTACTTC.

This clonotype was picked up a small number of times. This CDR3 reads CASSQDVGQPQHF. CDR3 DNA sequence: TGTGCCAGCAGCCAAGATGTGGGGCAGCCCCAGCATTTT. The J gene is TRBJ1-5, the V gene TRBV4-2; D is ambiguous. Germline V gives CDR1 LGHNA, CDR2 YNFKEQ. Trimming cost V 0 bases and J 7 bases, with 7 bases left between them. The CDR3 is 13 amino acids.

As concerns this clonotype: Germline is not matched at one junction end, which may reflect a read error. The chain combines TRBV7-3 with TRBJ2-7; a weak D match, TRBD1 (7 bases). The CDR3 runs to 14 residues. Germline V gives CDR1 SGHTA, CDR2 FQGTGA. The CDR3 reads CASSLDRAGGEQYF. The CDR3 DNA reads TGCGCCAGCAGCTTAGACAGGGCCGGGGGCGAGCAGTACTTC.

This clonotype was seen repeatedly, ten times or more. The chain couples TRBV7-3 to TRBJ2-1; maybe TRBD2 (5 bases). Germline loops: CDR1 SGHTA, CDR2 FQGTGA. With 5 bases removed from V and 1 base from J, the gap between germline ends came to 9 bases. This CDR3 has 14 residues. The CDR3 protein is CASSHTGSYNEQFF. The CDR3 DNA follows: TGTGCCAGCAGCCATACGGGGTCCTACAATGAGCAGTTCTTC. The full variable domain, completed using reference TRBV7-3 and TRBJ2-1, is GAGVSQTPSNKVTEKGKYVELRCDPISGHTALYWYRQSLGQGPEFLIYFQGTGAADDSGLPNDRFFAVRPEGSVSTLKIQRTERGDSAVYLCASSHTGSYNEQFFGPGTRLTVL.

The J gene is TRBJ2-7, the V gene TRBV28; D is perhaps TRBD2 (5 bases). The CDR3 runs 16 residues. Deletions cut 5 bases from V and 4 bases from J, with 21 bases between. Germline V lookup: CDR1 MDHEN, CDR2 SYDVKM. This chain's CDR3 is CASSLPTTTAAYEQYF. The CDR3 nucleotides are TGTGCCAGCAGTCTACCCACAACAACAGCGGCATACGAGCAGTACTTC.

The chain links TRBV9 to TRBJ1-1; D gene uncertain. Trimming removed 0 bases at V and 1 base at J, with 7 bases between. The V gene's germline CDR1 is SGDLS and CDR2 YYNGEE. The CDR3 length is 14 residues. The CDR3 spells CASSVAPRNTEAFF. The CDR3 nucleotides are TGTGCCAGCAGCGTAGCACCCCGGAACACTGAAGCTTTCTTT.

The table lists this clonotype with a few counts. This chain links TRBV5-4 with TRBJ1-1; D call uncertain. The CDR3 has 14 amino acids. The germline CDR1 and CDR2 sequences are SGHNT and YYREEE (reference sequence). V was cut by 1 base and J by 1 base, with 8 bases left in between. For the CDR3, the DNA is TGTGCCAGCAGCTTGTGGGCCGCGAACACTGAAGCTTTCTTT. It codes for CASSLWAANTEAFF.

A note on this clonotype: A read error may account for a junction end that differs from germline. The chain joins TRBV24-1 to TRBJ1-5, with a weak D call TRBD1 (6 bases). Germline V gene lookup returns CDR1 KGHDR and CDR2 SFDVKD. The CDR3 is 12 amino acids. The CDR3 here is CATREGGGPQHF. The CDR3 coding sequence is TGTGCCACCCGTGAGGGGGGAGGGCCCCAGCATTTT.

The chain is built from TRBV7-9 and TRBJ2-2, with D tentatively TRBD2 (5 bases). The CDR3 is 14 residues long. Trimming shortened V by 6 bases and J by 2 bases, and 10 bases separated the two germline ends. CDR1 and CDR2 (germline): SEHNR, FQNEAQ (reference sequence). CDR3 nucleotides: TGTGCCAGCAGGTCAGGAGGAAACACCGGGGAGCTGTTTTTT. It encodes CASRSGGNTGELFF.

This clonotype has more than one count but fewer than ten. This rearrangement joins TRBV12-3 or TRBV12-4 to TRBJ2-7; 10 positions agree with TRBD1. V gave up 6 bases and J gave up 3 bases; unmatched junction bases: 14. The CDR3 length is 17 residues. The CDR3 loop reads CASSRGQGLAVVYEQYF. The CDR3 coding sequence is TGTGCCAGCAGCCGGGGACAGGGGCTAGCGGTCGTCTACGAGCAGTACTTC.

V gene TRBV25-1 combines with J gene TRBJ1-2, with D possibly matching TRBD1 (5 bases). Trimming took 6 bases from V and 3 from J, leaving 23 bases between them. Germline V lookup: CDR1 MGHDK, CDR2 SYGVNS. The CDR3 spans 17 residues. The CDR3 nucleotides are TGTGCCAGCAGGGAAACAGGTCTCGCTTTTCGACACTATGGCTACACCTTC. It translates to CASRETGLAFRHYGYTF.